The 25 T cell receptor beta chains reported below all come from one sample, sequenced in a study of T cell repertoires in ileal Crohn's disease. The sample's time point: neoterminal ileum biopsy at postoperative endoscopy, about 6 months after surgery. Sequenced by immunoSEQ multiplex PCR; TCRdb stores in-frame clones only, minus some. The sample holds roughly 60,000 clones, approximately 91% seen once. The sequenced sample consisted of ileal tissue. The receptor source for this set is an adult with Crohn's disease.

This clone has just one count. The CDR3 loop reads CASSASGGNTEAFF. CDR3 in DNA: TGTGCCAGTAGTGCCTCCGGGGGTAACACTGAAGCTTTCTTT. The chain has TRBV19 and TRBJ1-1; D might be TRBD1 (5 bases). V was pared by 5 bases and J by 2 bases, with 12 bases between. This CDR3 region has 14 residues. Germline V lookup: CDR1 LNHDA, CDR2 SQIVND (reference sequence).

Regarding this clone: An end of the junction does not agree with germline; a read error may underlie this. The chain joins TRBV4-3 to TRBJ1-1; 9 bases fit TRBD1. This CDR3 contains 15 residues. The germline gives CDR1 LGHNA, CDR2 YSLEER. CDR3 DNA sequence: TGCGCCAGCAGCCTAGTAGGACAGGGGAACATTGAAGCTTTCTTT. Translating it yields CASSLVGQGNIEAFF.

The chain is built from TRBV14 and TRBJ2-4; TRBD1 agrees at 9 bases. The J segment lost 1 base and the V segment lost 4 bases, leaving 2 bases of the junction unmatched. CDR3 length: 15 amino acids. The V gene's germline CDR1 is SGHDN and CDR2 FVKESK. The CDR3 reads CASSPDRGAKNIQYF. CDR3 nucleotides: TGTGCCAGCAGCCCGGACAGGGGCGCCAAAAACATTCAGTACTTC.

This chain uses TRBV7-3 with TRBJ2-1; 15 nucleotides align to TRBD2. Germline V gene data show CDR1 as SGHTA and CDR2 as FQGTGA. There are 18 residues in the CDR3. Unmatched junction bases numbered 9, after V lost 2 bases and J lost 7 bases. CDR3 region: CASSLARTSGRAGNEQFF. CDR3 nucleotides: TGTGCCAGCAGCTTAGCCAGGACTAGCGGGAGGGCAGGGAATGAGCAGTTCTTC.

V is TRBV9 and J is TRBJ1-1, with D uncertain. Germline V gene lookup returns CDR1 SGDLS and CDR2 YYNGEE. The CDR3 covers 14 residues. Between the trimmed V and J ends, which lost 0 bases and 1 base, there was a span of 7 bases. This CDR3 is CASSVAGRNTEAFF. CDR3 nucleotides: TGTGCCAGCAGCGTAGCTGGGAGGAACACTGAAGCTTTCTTT.

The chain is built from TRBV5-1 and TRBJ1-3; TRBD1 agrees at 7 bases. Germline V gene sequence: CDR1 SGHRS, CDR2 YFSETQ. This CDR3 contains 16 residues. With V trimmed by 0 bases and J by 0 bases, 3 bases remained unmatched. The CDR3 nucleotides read TGCGCCAGCAGCTTGGCCCGACAGGGCTCTGGAAACACCATATATTTT. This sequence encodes CASSLARQGSGNTIYF.

The CDR3 here is CAWIVGGSNSPLHF. CDR3 DNA sequence: TGTGCCTGGATAGTGGGGGGGTCAAATTCACCCCTCCACTTT. J is TRBJ1-6 and V is TRBV30, with D perhaps matching TRBD1 (5 bases). Germline V lookup: CDR1 GTSNPN, CDR2 SVGIG (reference sequence). CDR3 size: 14 residues. The ends were cut back, 4 bases at V and 7 bases at J, with 14 bases in the middle.

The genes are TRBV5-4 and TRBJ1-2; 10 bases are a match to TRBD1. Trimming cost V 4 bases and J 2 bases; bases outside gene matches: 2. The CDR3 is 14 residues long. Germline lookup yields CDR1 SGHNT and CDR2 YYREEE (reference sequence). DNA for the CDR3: TGTGCCAGCAGCGGGGGACAGGGGAACTATGGCTACACCTTC. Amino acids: CASSGGQGNYGYTF.

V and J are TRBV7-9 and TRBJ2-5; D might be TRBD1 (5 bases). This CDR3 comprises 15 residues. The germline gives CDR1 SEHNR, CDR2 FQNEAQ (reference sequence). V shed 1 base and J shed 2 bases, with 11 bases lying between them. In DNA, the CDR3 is TGTGCCAGCAGCTTAGTTGGGCAGGGACAAGAGACCCAGTACTTC. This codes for CASSLVGQGQETQYF.

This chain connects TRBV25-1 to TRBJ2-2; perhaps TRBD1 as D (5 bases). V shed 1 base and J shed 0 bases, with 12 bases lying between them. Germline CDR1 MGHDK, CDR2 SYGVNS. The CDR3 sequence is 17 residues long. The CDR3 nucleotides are TGTGCCAGCAGTGAATTAAGGGGATCCGCGAACACCGGGGAGCTGTTTTTT. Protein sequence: CASSELRGSANTGELFF.

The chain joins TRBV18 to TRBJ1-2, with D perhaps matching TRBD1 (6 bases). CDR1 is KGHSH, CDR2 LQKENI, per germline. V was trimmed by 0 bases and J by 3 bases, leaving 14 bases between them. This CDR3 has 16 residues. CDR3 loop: CASSPPGGAPDYGYTF. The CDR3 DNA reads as TGTGCCAGCTCACCACCCGGGGGGGCGCCCGACTATGGCTACACCTTC.

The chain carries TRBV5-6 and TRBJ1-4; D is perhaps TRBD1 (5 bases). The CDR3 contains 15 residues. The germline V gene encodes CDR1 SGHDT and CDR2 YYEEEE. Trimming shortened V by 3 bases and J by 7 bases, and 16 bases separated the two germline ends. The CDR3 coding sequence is TGTGCCAGCAGCTCCCAGGGCCCGGGTGGTGAAAAACTGTTTTTT. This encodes CASSSQGPGGEKLFF.

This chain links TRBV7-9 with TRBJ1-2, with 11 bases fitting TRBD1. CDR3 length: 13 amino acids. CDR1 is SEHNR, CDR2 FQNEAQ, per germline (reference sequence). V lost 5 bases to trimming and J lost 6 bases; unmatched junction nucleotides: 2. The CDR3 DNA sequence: TGTGCCAGCAGCCTGGGACAGGGGGATGGCTACACCTTC. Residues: CASSLGQGDGYTF. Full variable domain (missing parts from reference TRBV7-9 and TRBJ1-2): DTGVSQNPRHKITKRGQNVTFRCDPISEHNRLYWYRQTLGQGPEFLTYFQNEAQLEKSRLLSDRFSAERPKGSFSTLEIQRTEQGDSAMYLCASSLGQGDGYTFGSGTRLTVV.

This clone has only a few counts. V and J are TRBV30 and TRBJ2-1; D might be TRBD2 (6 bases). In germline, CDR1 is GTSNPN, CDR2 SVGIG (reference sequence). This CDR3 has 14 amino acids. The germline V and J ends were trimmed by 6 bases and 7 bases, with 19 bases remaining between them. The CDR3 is CACPRRGAPNEQFF. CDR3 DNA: TGTGCCTGCCCTCGGCGCGGGGCGCCTAATGAGCAGTTCTTC.

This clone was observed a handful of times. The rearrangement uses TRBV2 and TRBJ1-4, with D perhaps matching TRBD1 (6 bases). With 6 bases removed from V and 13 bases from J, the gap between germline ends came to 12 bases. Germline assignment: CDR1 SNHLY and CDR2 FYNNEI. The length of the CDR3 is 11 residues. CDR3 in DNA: TGTGCCAGCAGCCAAACAGGGCGACTGTTTTTT. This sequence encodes CASSQTGRLFF.

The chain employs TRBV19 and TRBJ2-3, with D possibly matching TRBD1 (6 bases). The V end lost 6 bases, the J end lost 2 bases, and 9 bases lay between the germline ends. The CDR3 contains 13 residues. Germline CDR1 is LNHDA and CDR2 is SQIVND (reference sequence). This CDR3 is CASRRQVTDTQYF. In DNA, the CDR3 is TGTGCCAGTAGGAGACAGGTCACAGATACGCAGTATTTT.

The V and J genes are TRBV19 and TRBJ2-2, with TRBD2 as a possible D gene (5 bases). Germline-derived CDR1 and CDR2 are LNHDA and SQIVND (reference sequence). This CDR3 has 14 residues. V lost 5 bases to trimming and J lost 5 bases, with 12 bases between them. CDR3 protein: CASSWLTGTGELFF. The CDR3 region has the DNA TGTGCCAGTAGTTGGCTAACGGGAACCGGGGAGCTGTTTTTT.

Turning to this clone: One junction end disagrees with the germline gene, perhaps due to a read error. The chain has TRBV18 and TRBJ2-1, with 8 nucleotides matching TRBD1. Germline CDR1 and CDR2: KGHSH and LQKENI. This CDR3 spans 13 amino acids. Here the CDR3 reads CASSPGQDNEQFF. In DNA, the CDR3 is TGTGCCAGTTCACCGGGACAGGACAATGAGCAGTTCTTC.

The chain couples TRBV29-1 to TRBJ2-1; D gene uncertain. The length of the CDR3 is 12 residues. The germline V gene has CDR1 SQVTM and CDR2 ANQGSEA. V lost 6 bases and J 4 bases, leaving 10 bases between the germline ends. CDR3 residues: CSVWARYNEQFF. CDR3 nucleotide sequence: TGCAGCGTGTGGGCCCGTTACAATGAGCAGTTCTTC.

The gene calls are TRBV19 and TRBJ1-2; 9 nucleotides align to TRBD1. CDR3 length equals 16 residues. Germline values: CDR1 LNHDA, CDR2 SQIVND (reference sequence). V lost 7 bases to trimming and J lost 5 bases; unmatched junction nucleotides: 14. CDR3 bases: TGTGCCAGTACCAAGACGGGACAGGGTGGGTGGTATGGCTACACCTTC. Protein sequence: CASTKTGQGGWYGYTF.

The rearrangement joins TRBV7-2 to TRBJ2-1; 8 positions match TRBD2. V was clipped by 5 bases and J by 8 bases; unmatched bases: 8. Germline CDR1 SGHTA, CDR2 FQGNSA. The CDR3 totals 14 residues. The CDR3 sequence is CASSPPGLVDEQFF. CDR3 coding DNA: TGTGCCAGCAGCCCCCCGGGACTAGTCGATGAGCAGTTCTTC.

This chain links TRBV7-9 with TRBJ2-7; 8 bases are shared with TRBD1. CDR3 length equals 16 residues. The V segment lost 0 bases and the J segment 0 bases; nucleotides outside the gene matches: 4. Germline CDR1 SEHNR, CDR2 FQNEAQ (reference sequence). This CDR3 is CASSLARDRSSYEQYV. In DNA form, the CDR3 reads TGTGCCAGCAGCTTAGCCCGGGACAGGTCCTCCTACGAGCAGTACGTC.

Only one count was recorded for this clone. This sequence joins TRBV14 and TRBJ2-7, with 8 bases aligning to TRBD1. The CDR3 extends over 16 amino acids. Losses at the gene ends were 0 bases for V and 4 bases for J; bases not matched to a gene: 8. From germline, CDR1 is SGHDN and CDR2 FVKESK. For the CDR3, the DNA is TGTGCCAGCAGCCAAGATCTAGGACAGGGAGGATACGAGCAGTACTTC. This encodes CASSQDLGQGGYEQYF.

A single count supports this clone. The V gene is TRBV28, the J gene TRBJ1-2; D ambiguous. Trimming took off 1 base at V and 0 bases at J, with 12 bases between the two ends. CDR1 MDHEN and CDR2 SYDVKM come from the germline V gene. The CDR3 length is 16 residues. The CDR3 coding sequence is TGTGCCAGCAGTTTATCGGCAGGCATAGCTAACTATGGCTACACCTTC. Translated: CASSLSAGIANYGYTF.

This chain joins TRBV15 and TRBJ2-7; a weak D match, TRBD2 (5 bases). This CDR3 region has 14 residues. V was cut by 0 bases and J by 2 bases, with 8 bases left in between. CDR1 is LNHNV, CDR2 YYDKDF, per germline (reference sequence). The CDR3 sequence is CATSRDRGPYEQYF. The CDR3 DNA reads TGTGCCACCAGCAGAGATCGGGGTCCCTACGAGCAGTACTTC.